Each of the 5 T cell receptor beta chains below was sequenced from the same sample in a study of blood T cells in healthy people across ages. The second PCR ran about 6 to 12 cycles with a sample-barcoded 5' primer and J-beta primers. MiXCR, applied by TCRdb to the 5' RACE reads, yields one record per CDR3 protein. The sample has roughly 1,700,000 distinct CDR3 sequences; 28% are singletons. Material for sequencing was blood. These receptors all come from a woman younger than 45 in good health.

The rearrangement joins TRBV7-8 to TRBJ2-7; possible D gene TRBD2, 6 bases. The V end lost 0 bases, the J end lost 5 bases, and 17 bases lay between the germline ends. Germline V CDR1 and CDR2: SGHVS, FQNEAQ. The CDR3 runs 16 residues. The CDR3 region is CASSLALTGVHHEQYF. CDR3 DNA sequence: TGTGCCAGCAGCTTAGCGCTAACGGGAGTCCACCACGAGCAGTACTTC. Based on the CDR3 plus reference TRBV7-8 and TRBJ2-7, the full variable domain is GAGVSQSPRYKVAKRGQDVALRCDPISGHVSLFWYQQALGQGPEFLTYFQNEAQLDKSGLPSDRFFAERPEGSVSTLKIQRTQQEDSAVYLCASSLALTGVHHEQYFGPGTRLTVT.

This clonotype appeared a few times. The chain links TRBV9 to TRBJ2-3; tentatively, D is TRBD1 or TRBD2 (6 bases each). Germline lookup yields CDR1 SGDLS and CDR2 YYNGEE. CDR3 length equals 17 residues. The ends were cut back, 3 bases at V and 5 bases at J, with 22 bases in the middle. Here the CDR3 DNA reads TGTGCCAGCAGCGAGAGCCCTCAAGGGGGGCCGGGAGATACGCAGTATTTT. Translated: CASSESPQGGPGDTQYF. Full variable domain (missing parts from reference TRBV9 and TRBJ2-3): DSGVTQTPKHLITATGQRVTLRCSPRSGDLSVYWYQQSLDQGLQFLIQYYNGEERAKGNILERFSAQQFPDLHSELNLSSLELGDSALYFCASSESPQGGPGDTQYFGPGTRLTVL.

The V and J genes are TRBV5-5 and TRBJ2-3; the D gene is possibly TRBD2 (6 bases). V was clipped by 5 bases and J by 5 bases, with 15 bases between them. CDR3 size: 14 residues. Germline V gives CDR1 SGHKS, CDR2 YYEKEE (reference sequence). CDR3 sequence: CASRKEGLQDTQYF. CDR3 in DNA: TGTGCCAGCAGGAAAGAGGGACTTCAAGATACGCAGTATTTT. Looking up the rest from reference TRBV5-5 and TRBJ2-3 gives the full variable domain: DAGVTQSPTHLIKTRGQQVTLRCSPISGHKSVSWYQQVLGQGPQFIFQYYEKEERGRGNFPDRFSARQFPNYSSELNVNALLLGDSALYLCASRKEGLQDTQYFGPGTRLTVL.

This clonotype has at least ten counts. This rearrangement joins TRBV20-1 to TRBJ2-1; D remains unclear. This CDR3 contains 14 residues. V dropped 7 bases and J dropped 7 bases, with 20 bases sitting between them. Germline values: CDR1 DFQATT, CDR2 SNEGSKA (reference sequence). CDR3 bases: TGCAGTGTCCCGAAGTTGGGCTCGCGGAATGAGCAGTTCTTC. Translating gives CSVPKLGSRNEQFF.

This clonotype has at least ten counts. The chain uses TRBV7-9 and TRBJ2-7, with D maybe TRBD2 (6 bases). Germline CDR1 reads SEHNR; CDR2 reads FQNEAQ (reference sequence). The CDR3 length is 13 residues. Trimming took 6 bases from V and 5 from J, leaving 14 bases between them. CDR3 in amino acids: CASSFSGRNEQYF. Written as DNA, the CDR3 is TGTGCCAGCAGTTTTTCAGGGAGGAACGAGCAGTACTTC.